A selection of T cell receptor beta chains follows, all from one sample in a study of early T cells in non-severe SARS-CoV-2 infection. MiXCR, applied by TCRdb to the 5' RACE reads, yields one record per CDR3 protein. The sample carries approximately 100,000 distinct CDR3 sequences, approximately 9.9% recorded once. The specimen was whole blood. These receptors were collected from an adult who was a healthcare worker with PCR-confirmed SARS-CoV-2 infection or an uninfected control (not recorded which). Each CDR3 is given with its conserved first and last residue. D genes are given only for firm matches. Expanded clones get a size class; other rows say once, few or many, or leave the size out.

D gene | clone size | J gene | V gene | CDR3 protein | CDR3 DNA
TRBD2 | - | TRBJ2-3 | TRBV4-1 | CASSQAIGRAGKTDTQYF | TGCGCCAGCAGCCAAGCTATCGGGAGGGCCGGCAAGACAGATACGCAGTATTTT
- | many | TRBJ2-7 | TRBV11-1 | CASSSRDYSDEQYF | TGTGCCAGCAGCTCTCGGGATTACTCGGACGAGCAGTACTTC
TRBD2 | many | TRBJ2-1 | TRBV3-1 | CASKRLAGPEQFF | TGTGCCAGCAAAAGGCTAGCGGGGCCAGAGCAGTTCTTC
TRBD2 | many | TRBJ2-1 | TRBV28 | CASSFGVASGKYNEQFF | TGTGCCAGCAGTTTCGGGGTCGCTAGCGGAAAATACAATGAGCAGTTCTTC
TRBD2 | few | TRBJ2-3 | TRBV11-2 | CASSLRVTGGSTDTQYF | TGTGCCAGCAGCTTACGGGTCACGGGAGGAAGCACAGATACGCAGTATTTT
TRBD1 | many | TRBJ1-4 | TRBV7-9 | CASSFGQGGFPTNEKLFF | TGTGCCAGCAGCTTCGGACAGGGAGGGTTCCCAACTAATGAAAAACTGTTTTTT
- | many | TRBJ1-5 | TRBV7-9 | CASSNQDRSNQPQHF | TGTGCCAGCAGCAACCAGGACCGTAGCAATCAGCCCCAGCATTTT
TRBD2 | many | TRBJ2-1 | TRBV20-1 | CSARTLTSGALGNEQFF | TGCAGTGCTAGGACCCTAACTAGCGGCGCCTTAGGGAATGAGCAGTTCTTC
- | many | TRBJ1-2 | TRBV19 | CASRGTTEGTDYGYTF | TGTGCCAGTAGAGGGACCACGGAGGGGACGGACTATGGCTACACCTTC
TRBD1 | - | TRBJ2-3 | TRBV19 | CASSIGTASTDTQYF | TGTGCCAGTAGTATCGGGACAGCGAGCACAGATACGCAGTATTTT
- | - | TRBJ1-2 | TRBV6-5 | CASRQTEIYGYTF | TGTGCCAGCAGGCAAACAGAAATCTATGGCTACACCTTC
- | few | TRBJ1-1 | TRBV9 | CASSGDLTGAFF | TGTGCCAGCAGCGGGGACCTCACTGGGGCTTTCTTT
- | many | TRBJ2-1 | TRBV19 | CASRTGSYTYNEQFF | TGTGCCAGCCGAACGGGTAGCTACACCTACAATGAGCAGTTCTTC
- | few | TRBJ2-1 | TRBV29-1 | CSVDSRGASRWQFF | TGCAGCGTTGATAGCCGGGGGGCCTCAAGGTGGCAGTTCTTC
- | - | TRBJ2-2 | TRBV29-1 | CSVRDRTAGELFF | TGCAGCGTCCGAGACCGTACTGCCGGGGAGCTGTTTTTT
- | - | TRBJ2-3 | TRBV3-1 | CASSQREGPTDTQYF | TGTGCCAGCAGCCAAAGGGAAGGGCCCACAGATACGCAGTATTTT
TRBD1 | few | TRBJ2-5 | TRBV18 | CASSRSGQPKETQYF | TGTGCCAGCTCACGATCGGGACAGCCGAAAGAGACCCAGTACTTC
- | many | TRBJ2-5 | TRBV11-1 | CASSRDGRFQETQYF | TGTGCCAGCAGCCGGGACGGACGCTTCCAAGAGACCCAGTACTTC
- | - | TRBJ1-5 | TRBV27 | CANSDGNQPQHF | TGTGCCAACTCGGACGGGAATCAGCCCCAGCATTTT
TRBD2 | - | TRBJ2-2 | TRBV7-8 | CASSHFPPSGGQTGELFF | TGTGCCAGCAGCCATTTTCCTCCAAGCGGGGGGCAGACCGGGGAGCTGTTTTTT
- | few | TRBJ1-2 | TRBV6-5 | CATHRDVYGYTF | TGTGCCACCCACCGGGACGTATATGGCTACACCTTC
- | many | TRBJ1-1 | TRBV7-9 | CASSLGNLNTEAFF | TGTGCCAGCAGCTTAGGTAATCTCAACACTGAAGCTTTCTTT